The rows below give T cell receptor beta chains drawn from one sample of a study of blood T cell repertoires in COVID-19. Clones were sequenced by immunoSEQ multiplex PCR, and TCRdb holds only the in-frame ones, with some missing. This sample yields 180,000 or so clones, of which about 88% are seen a single time; 0.99% belongs to the top ten. The material sequenced was peripheral blood. The receptor set was obtained from a man aged 18 to 30 with acute or convalescent COVID-19. The CDR3 runs from the conserved cysteine through the conserved F or W. The order of the fields is V gene, D gene, J gene, clone size, CDR3 DNA, CDR3 protein. A D gene is named only where the DNA matches it firmly. Clone size is given for some rows only: seen once, a few or many times, or a class if the clone is expanded.

TRBV30,NA,TRBJ2-7,NA,TGTGCCTGGAGTGTACCCAGAACCTACGAGCAGTACTTC,CAWSVPRTYEQYF
TRBV6-5,NA,TRBJ1-5,NA,TGTGCCAGCAGTTACTACTTCGGGCAGCCCCAGCATTTT,CASSYYFGQPQHF
TRBV28,NA,TRBJ1-5,NA,TGTGCCAGCAGTTCGGGTCAGCCCCAGCATTTT,CASSSGQPQHF
TRBV5-8,NA,TRBJ2-2,NA,TGTGCCAGCAGCTTGGGGGGCAGTCGCGAGCTGTTTTTT,CASSLGGSRELFF
TRBV2,TRBD1,TRBJ2-5,NA,TGTGCCAGCAGAAAGGGACAGGGAAAAAAAGAGACCCAGTACTTC,CASRKGQGKKETQYF
TRBV6-5,NA,TRBJ1-5,NA,TGTGCCAGCAGCCTCGACCCCCTCAGGAATCAGCCCCAGCATTTT,CASSLDPLRNQPQHF
TRBV10-3,NA,TRBJ1-6,once,TGTGCCATCAGCGAGTTCGGGGTCGGTTCACCCCTCCACTTT,CAISEFGVGSPLHF
TRBV28,NA,TRBJ1-5,NA,TGTGCCAGCAGACTCCTACAGGGAAATCAGCCCCAGCATTTT,CASRLLQGNQPQHF
TRBV5-1,TRBD1,TRBJ1-5,few,TGCGCCAGCAGCTTGGAGGGGACAGGGACCCAGCCCCAGCATTTT,CASSLEGTGTQPQHF
TRBV6-1,NA,TRBJ1-4,few,TGTGCCAGCAGTGATGTACAGGGACCTAATGAAAAACTGTTTTTT,CASSDVQGPNEKLFF
TRBV2,TRBD1,TRBJ2-3,few,TGTGCCAGCAGTTTGGACAGGGGGGCAGATACGCAGTATTTT,CASSLDRGADTQYF
TRBV5-1,NA,TRBJ1-6,NA,TGCGCCAGCACACGAGCGGGGGCTGATTCACCCCTCCACTTT,CASTRAGADSPLHF
TRBV30,TRBD1,TRBJ1-5,NA,TGTGCCTGGAATGGGGCAGGGGGTATCAGCAATCAGCCCCAGCATTTT,CAWNGAGGISNQPQHF